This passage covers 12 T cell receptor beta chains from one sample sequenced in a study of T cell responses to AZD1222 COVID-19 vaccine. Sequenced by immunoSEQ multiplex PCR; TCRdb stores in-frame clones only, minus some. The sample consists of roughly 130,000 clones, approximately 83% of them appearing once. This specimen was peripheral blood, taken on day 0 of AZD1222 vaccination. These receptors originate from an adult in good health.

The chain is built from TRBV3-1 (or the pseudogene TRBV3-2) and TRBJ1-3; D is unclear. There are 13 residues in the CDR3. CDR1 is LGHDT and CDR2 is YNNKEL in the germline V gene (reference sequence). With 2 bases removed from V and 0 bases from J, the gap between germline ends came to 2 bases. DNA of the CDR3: TGTGCCAGCAGCCAAAACTCTGGAAACACCATATATTTT. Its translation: CASSQNSGNTIYF.

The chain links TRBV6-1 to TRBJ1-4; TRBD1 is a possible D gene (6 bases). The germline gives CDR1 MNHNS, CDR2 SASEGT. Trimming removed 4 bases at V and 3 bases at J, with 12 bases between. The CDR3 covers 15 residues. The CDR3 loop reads CASSVARGPNEKLFF. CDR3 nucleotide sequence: TGTGCCAGCAGTGTAGCCCGGGGGCCTAATGAAAAACTGTTTTTT.

This CDR3 reads CASSFDRDYGYTF. The CDR3 DNA sequence: TGCGCCAGCAGCTTTGACAGAGACTATGGCTACACCTTC. The rearrangement joins TRBV5-1 to TRBJ1-2; D is perhaps TRBD1 (5 bases). Trimming cost V 2 bases and J 3 bases, with 8 bases left between them. The CDR3 contains 13 residues. Germline V gene data show CDR1 as SGHRS and CDR2 as YFSETQ.

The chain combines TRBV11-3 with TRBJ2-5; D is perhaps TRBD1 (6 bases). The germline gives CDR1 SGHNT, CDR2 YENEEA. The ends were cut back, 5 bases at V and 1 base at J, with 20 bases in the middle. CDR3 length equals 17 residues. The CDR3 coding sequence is TGTGCCAGCAGCGAGGGCGGGCAGGGGATCGGCCAAGAGACCCAGTACTTC. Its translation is CASSEGGQGIGQETQYF.

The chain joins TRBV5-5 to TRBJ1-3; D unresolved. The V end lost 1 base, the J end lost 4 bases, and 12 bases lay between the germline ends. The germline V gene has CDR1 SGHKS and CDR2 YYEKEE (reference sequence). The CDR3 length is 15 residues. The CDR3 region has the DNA TGTGCCAGCAGCTTGATGTGGGCGGCGGGAAACACCATATATTTT. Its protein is CASSLMWAAGNTIYF.

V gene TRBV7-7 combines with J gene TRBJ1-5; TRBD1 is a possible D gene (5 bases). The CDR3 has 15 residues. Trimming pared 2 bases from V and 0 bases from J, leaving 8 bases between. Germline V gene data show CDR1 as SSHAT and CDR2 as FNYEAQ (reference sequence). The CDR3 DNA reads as TGTGCCAGCAGCTTAACTCAGGGTAGCAATCAGCCCCAGCATTTT. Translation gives CASSLTQGSNQPQHF.

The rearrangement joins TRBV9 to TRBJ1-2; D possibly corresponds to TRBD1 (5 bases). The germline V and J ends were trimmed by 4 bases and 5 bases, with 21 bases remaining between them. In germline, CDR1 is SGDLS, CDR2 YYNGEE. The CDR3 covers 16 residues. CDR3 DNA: TGTGCCAGCAGCAACGGACAAGTTCCCAGAAATTATGGCTACACCTTC. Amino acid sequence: CASSNGQVPRNYGYTF.

The CDR3 nucleotides are TGTGCCACCAGCAGGAGGGGCGGGGGGAACGAAAAACTGTTTTTT. Translated: CATSRRGGGNEKLFF. The chain links TRBV15 to TRBJ1-4; a weak D match, TRBD1 (5 bases). Trimming took 3 bases from V and 8 from J, leaving 16 bases between them. The germline V gene has CDR1 LNHNV and CDR2 YYDKDF (reference sequence). This CDR3 spans 15 amino acids.

In nucleotides, the CDR3 is TGTGCCAGCAGTGATGGACAGGGCAGCTCTGGGGCCAACGTCCTGACTTTC. This encodes CASSDGQGSSGANVLTF. The chain employs TRBV6-4 and TRBJ2-6; 8 nucleotides match TRBD1. Per the germline V gene, CDR1 is MRHNA and CDR2 is SNTAGT. V dropped 3 bases and J dropped 0; count of bases not matched to a gene: 4. The CDR3 has 17 amino acids.

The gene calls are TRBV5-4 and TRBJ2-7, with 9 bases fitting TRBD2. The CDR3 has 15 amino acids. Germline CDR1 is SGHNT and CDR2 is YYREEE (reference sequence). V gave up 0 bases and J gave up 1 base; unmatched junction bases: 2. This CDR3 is CASSLGLAGSYEQYF. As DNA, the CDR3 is TGTGCCAGCAGCTTGGGGCTAGCGGGATCCTACGAGCAGTACTTC. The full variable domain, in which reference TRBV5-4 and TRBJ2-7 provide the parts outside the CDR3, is ETGVTQSPTHLIKTRGQQVTLRCSSQSGHNTVSWYQQALGQGPQFIFQYYREEENGRGNFPPRFSGLQFPNYSSELNVNALELDDSALYLCASSLGLAGSYEQYFGPGTRLTVT.

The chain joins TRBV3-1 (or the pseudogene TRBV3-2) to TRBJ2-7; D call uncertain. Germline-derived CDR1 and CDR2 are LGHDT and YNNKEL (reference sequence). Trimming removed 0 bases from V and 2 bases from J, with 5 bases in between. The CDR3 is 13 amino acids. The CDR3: CASSQESAYEQYF. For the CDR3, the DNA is TGTGCCAGCAGCCAAGAATCCGCCTACGAGCAGTACTTC.

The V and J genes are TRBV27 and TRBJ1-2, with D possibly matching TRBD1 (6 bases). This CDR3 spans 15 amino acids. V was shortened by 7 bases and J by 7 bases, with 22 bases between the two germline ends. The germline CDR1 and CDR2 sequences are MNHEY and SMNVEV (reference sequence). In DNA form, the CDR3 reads TGTGCCAGCACGTACAGGGAATCCCATCCGGGTGGCTACACCTTC. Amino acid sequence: CASTYRESHPGGYTF.